This is a list of T cell receptor beta chains from one sample in a study of T-cell reconstitution after alpha-beta-depleted transplantation in children. TCRdb used MiXCR to reprocess the PCR reads, holding one entry per CDR3 protein. The data show about 200,000 distinct CDR3 sequences, 5.5% to 7% seen once. The sequencing here drew on PBMCs, taken before TCRalphabeta/CD19-depleted stem cell transplant. These receptor sequences come from a boy aged 2 to 10 with acute lymphoblastic leukemia, due to receive a stem cell transplant. Each CDR3 is given with its conserved first and last residue. D genes are given only for firm matches. For some rows the clone size is stated as once, few or many, or as a class when expanded; others skip it.

abundance,j_gene,v_gene,len,d_gene,CDR3nt,CDR3aa
many,TRBJ2-2,TRBV7-9,14,.,TGTGCCAGCAGGGGACCTATAAAAACCGGGGAGCTGTTTTTT,CASRGPIKTGELFF
few,TRBJ1-1,TRBV6-2/TRBV6-3,16,.,TGTGCCAGCAGTTACCGCCTTAAATTGTTGGACACTGAAGCTTTCTTT,CASSYRLKLLDTEAFF
many,TRBJ2-3,TRBV28,18,.,TGTGCCAGCAGAGACACCCTAGGGGGAGGGCAGGGCACAGATACGCAGTATTTT,CASRDTLGGGQGTDTQYF
many,TRBJ2-5,TRBV29-1,14,TRBD1,TGCAGCGTTGAGGGGACAGGGGGACGGGAGACCCAGTACTTC,CSVEGTGGRETQYF
many,TRBJ2-5,TRBV2,15,.,TGTGCCAGCAGTGAAGCGTCGGGGGACGCTCAGACCCAGTACTTC,CASSEASGDAQTQYF
many,TRBJ2-7,TRBV7-6,14,.,TGTGCCAGCACTCCCGGCGGGGGCAACTACGAGCAGTACTTC,CASTPGGGNYEQYF
many,TRBJ1-1,TRBV7-2,14,TRBD1,TGTGCCAGCAGCTTAAGGGACAGCCGCACTGAAGCTTTCTTT,CASSLRDSRTEAFF
many,TRBJ2-7,TRBV3-1,15,TRBD1,TGTGCCAGCAGCCAAGTAGGACAGGGGGCCTACGAGCAGTACTTC,CASSQVGQGAYEQYF
few,TRBJ2-7,TRBV5-1,14,TRBD2,TGCGCCAGCAGCTTGGGAGCGGGGGGGCTCGAGCAGTACTTC,CASSLGAGGLEQYF
few,TRBJ2-3,TRBV10-3,13,.,TGTGCCATGGGACACGAGTACACAGATACGCAGTATTTT,CAMGHEYTDTQYF
many,TRBJ2-7,TRBV3-1,15,TRBD1,TGTGCCAGCAGCCAAGCCGTCAGGGGGTACTACGAGCAGTACTTC,CASSQAVRGYYEQYF
many,TRBJ2-2,TRBV4-3,18,.,TGCGCCAGCAGCCAAGAGGGGCCGAGGCGGTCCTCCACCGGGGAGCTGTTTTTT,CASSQEGPRRSSTGELFF
many,TRBJ2-7,TRBV11-2,12,.,TGTGCCAGCAGCATCCAACCGTGGGAGCAGTACTTC,CASSIQPWEQYF
many,TRBJ1-2,TRBV7-2,13,.,TGTGCCAGCAGCTTAGTAGAGGGTACAGGCTACACCTTC,CASSLVEGTGYTF
few,TRBJ2-7,TRBV4-2,18,TRBD2,TGTGCCAGCAGCCAAGAAGGGAAGGGGACTAGCGGGGGCTACGAGCAGTACTTC,CASSQEGKGTSGGYEQYF
many,TRBJ1-1,TRBV20-1,13,.,TGCAGTGCTAGACCGAATATGAACACTGAAGCTTTCTTT,CSARPNMNTEAFF
many,TRBJ2-7,TRBV4-3,15,TRBD2,TGCGCCAGCAGCCAATCTAGCGGGAGCCTCTACGAGCAGTACTTC,CASSQSSGSLYEQYF
many,TRBJ1-1,TRBV7-2,16,TRBD1,TGTGCCAGCAGCACCCGGACAGGGGGGATGAACACTGAAGCTTTCTTT,CASSTRTGGMNTEAFF
.,TRBJ2-1,TRBV24-1,15,.,TGTGCCACCAGTGATGTGGCTGTCGGGTACAATGAGCAGTTCTTC,CATSDVAVGYNEQFF
many,TRBJ2-7,TRBV4-2,14,.,TGTGCCAGCAGCCAAAATACCGGGACCTACGAGCAGTACTTC,CASSQNTGTYEQYF